Shown below are 3 T cell receptor beta chains from a single sample sequenced in a study of a mutant IDH1 vaccine in newly diagnosed glioma. Time point: week 11, during vaccination. Each dose of the vaccine consisted of 300 ug of mutant IDH1 20-mer peptide, with topical imiquimod. The assay was immunoSEQ multiplex PCR, and TCRdb's table has in-frame clones only and misses some. The table shows 55,000 to 65,000 clones, with roughly 80% occurring only once. These receptors are not linked to any known antigen. Sequencing was performed on PBMCs, taken from a glioma patient whose treatment included an IDH1 peptide vaccine. Source of these receptors: a man aged 45-65 years with glioma.

The chain joins TRBV6-5 to TRBJ2-3; D is possibly TRBD1 or TRBD2 (5 bases each). The germline V gene has CDR1 MNHEY and CDR2 SVGAGI. The CDR3 runs 14 residues. The germline V and J ends were trimmed by 7 bases and 3 bases, with 14 bases remaining between them. The CDR3 DNA follows: TGTGCCAGCAAAGGGACCCCGCTTACAGATACGCAGTATTTT. As protein: CASKGTPLTDTQYF.

This chain uses TRBV5-1 with TRBJ2-7, with D possibly matching TRBD1 (5 bases). V shed 3 bases and J shed 3 bases, with 13 bases lying between them. The germline CDR1 and CDR2 sequences are SGHRS and YFSETQ. There are 14 residues in the CDR3. The CDR3 spells CASSSTVALYEQYF. The CDR3 coding sequence is TGCGCCAGCAGCTCGACAGTTGCCCTCTACGAGCAGTACTTC.

This clone has just a few counts. The rearrangement uses TRBV25-1 and TRBJ2-2, with 10 bases aligning to TRBD2. The J segment lost 3 bases and the V segment lost 5 bases, leaving 0 bases of the junction unmatched. This CDR3 comprises 14 residues. Germline loops: CDR1 MGHDK, CDR2 SYGVNS. The CDR3 loop reads CASSSGRDTGELFF. The CDR3, as DNA: TGTGCCAGCAGTAGCGGGAGGGACACCGGGGAGCTGTTTTTT.